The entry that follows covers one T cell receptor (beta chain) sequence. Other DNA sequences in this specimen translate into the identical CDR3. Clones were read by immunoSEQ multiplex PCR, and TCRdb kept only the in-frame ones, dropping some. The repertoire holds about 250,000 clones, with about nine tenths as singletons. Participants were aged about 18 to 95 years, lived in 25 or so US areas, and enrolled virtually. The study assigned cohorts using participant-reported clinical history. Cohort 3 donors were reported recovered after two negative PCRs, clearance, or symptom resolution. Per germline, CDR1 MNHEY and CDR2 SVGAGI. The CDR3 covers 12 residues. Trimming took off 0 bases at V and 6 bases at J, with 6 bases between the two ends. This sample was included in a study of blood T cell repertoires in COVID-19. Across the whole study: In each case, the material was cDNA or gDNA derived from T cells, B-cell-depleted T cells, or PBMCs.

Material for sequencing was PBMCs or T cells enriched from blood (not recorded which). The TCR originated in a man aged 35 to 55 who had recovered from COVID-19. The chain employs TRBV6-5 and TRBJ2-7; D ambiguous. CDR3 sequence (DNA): TGTGCCAGCAGTTACTCGACGGGCGAGCAGTACTTC. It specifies CASSYSTGEQYF.